The clone carrying this TCR beta chain was observed a few times. What it binds is not known. Attachment of unique molecular identifiers to individual cDNA molecules was performed. TCRdb called the 5' RACE reads again in MiXCR, with one record for every CDR3 protein. This sample has some 57,000 distinct CDR3 sequences, with less than 9.5% found just once. The data originate from a study of early T cells in non-severe SARS-CoV-2 infection. Looking at the study overall: RNA in bulk from unsorted whole blood was sequenced, and chains were unpaired.

General study points: Database matching using VDJdb favored anti-spike CD8 responses, with private and CD4 specificities left missing.

Germline V CDR1 and CDR2: SGHRS, YFSETQ. V was trimmed by 0 bases and J by 4 bases, leaving 20 bases between them. The CDR3 consists of 17 residues. The chain employs TRBV5-1 and TRBJ2-7, with a weak D call TRBD2 (5 bases). Sequencing used whole blood. The clonotype originates from an adult who was a healthcare worker with PCR-confirmed SARS-CoV-2 infection or an uninfected control (not recorded which). CDR3 sequence: CASSLVVFGSEGYEQYF. As DNA, the CDR3 is TGCGCCAGCAGCTTGGTCGTTTTCGGTAGTGAGGGATACGAGCAGTACTTC. Combining the CDR3 with reference TRBV5-1 and TRBJ2-7 gives the whole variable domain KAGVTQTPRYLIKTRGQQVTLSCSPISGHRSVSWYQQTPGQGLQFLFEYFSETQRNKGNFPGRFSGRQFSNSRSEMNVSTLELGDSALYLCASSLVVFGSEGYEQYFGPGTRLTVT.